The T cell receptor beta chain under discussion was sequenced for a study of T cell responses to AZD1222 COVID-19 vaccine. The study's findings and limits: There were mostly white British donors and more females than males, and clonal diversity was possibly underestimated. The peak T cell response came first, and repertoires were sampled only after it. An increase in Spike-specific TCR breadth and depth was observed after two AZD1222 doses.

This CDR3 contains 13 residues. V shed 9 bases and J shed 5 bases, with 12 bases lying between them. Germline V gene sequence: CDR1 SGHRS, CDR2 YFSETQ. This clone is labeled as medium-sized. As yet, its antigen is unknown. Only in-frame clones appear in the TCRdb table, and some are missing; sequencing was by immunoSEQ multiplex PCR. The data hold 100,000 to 120,000 clones, with about 90% observed a single time. The source was peripheral blood, collected 28 days after the second AZD1222 dose. The TCR was taken from an adult who received the AZD1222 COVID-19 vaccine. V is TRBV5-1 and J is TRBJ1-6; TRBD1 is a possible D gene (5 bases). This CDR3 reads CATPRDDNSPLHF. The CDR3 nucleotides read TGCGCCACCCCAAGGGACGATAATTCACCCCTCCACTTT.